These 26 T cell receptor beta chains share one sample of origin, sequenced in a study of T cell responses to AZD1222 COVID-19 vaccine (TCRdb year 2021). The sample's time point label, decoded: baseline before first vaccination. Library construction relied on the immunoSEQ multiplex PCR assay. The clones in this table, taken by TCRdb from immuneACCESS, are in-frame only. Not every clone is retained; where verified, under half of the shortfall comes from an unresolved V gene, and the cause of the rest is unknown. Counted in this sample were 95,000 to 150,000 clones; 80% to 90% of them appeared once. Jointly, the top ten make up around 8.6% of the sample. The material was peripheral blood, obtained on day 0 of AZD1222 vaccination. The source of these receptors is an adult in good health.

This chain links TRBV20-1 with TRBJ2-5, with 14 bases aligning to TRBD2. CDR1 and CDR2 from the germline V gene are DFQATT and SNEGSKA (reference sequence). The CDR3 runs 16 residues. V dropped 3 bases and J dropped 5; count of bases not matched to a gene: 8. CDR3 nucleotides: TGCAGTGCTAGTAGACTAGCGGGAGGGCCTCTTGAGACCCAGTACTTC. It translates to CSASRLAGGPLETQYF.

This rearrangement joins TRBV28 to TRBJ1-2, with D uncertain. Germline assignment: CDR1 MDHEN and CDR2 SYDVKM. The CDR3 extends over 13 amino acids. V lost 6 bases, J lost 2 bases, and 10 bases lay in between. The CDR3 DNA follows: TGTGCCAGCAGGGCCACGGTGAACTATGGCTACACCTTC. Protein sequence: CASRATVNYGYTF.

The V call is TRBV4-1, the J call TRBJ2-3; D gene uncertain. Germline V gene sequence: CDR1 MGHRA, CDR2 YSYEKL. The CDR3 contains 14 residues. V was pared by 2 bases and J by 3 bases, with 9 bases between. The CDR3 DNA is TGCGCCAGCAGCCAACCCTCCGGGACAGATACGCAGTATTTT. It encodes CASSQPSGTDTQYF.

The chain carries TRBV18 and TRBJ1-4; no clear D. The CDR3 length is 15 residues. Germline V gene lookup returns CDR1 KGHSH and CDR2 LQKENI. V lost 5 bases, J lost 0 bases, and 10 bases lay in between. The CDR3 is CASSAYSATNEKLFF. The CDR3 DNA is TGTGCCAGCTCAGCCTACAGCGCAACTAATGAAAAACTGTTTTTT.

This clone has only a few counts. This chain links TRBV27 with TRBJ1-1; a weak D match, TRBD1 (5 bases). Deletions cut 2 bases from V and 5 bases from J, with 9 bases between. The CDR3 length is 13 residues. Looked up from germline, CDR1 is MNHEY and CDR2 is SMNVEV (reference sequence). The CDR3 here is CASSLQGLTEAFF. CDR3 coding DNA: TGTGCCAGCAGTTTACAGGGTTTGACTGAAGCTTTCTTT.

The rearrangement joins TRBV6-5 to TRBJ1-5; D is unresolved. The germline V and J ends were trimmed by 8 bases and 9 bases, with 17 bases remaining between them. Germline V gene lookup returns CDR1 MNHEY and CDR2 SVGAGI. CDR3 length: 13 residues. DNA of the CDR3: TGTGCCAGCTTCAAGGCAGTCCCGGGGCCCCAGCATTTT. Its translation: CASFKAVPGPQHF.

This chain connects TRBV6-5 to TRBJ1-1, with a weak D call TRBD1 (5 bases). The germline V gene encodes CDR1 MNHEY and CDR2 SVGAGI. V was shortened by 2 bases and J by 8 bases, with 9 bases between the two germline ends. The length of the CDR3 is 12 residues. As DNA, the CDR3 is TGTGCCAGCAGTTACCTTCAGGGCGAAGCTTTCTTT. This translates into CASSYLQGEAFF.

Here the CDR3 DNA reads TGCAGCGTGGAGAACACTGAAGCTTTCTTT. It codes for CSVENTEAFF. This sequence joins TRBV29-1 and TRBJ1-1; D not certain. V shed 6 bases and J shed 1 base, with 3 bases lying between them. This CDR3 region has 10 residues. The germline V gene has CDR1 SQVTM and CDR2 ANQGSEA.

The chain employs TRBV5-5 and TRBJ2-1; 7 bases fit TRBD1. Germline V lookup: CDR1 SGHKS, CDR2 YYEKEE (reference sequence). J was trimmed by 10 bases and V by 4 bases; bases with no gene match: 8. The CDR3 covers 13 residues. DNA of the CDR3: TGTGCCAGCAGCAGACAGGGAGTGGCCGAGCAGTTCTTC. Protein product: CASSRQGVAEQFF.

This chain's CDR3 is CASSAPRLIIRNEQFF. CDR3 in DNA: TGTGCCAGCAGTGCCCCTAGGTTGATAATACGCAATGAGCAGTTCTTC. V is TRBV28 and J is TRBJ2-1; D unclear. CDR1 and CDR2 (germline): MDHEN, SYDVKM. Between the trimmed V and J ends, which lost 5 bases and 6 bases, there was a span of 20 bases. This CDR3 has 16 amino acids.

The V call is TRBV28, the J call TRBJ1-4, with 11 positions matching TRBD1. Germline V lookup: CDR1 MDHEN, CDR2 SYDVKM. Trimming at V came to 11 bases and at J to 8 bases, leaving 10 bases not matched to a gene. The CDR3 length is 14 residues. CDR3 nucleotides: TGTGCCGGCTCTAGTCGGGACAGGGGGGAAAAACTGTTTTTT. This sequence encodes CAGSSRDRGEKLFF.

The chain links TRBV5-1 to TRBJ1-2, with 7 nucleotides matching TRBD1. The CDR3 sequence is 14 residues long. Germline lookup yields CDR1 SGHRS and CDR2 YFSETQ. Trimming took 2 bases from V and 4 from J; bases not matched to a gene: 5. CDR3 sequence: CASSFEGASYGYTF. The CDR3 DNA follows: TGCGCCAGCAGCTTTGAGGGGGCGAGCTATGGCTACACCTTC.

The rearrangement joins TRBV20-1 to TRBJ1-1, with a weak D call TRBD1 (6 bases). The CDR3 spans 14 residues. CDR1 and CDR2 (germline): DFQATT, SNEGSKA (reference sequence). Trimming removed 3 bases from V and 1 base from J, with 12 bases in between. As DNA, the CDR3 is TGCAGTGCTAGTCGCCCGGGGGCGAACACTGAAGCTTTCTTT. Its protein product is CSASRPGANTEAFF.

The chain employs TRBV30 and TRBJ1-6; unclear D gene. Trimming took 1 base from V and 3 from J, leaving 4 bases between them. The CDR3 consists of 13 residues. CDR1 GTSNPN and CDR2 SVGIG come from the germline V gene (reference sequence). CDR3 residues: CAWSESYNSPLHF. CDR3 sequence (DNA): TGTGCCTGGAGTGAGAGCTATAATTCACCCCTCCACTTT.

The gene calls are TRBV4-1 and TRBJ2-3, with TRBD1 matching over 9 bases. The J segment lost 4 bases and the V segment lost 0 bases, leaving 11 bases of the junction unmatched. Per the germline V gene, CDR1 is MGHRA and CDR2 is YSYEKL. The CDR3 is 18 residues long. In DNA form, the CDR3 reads TGCGCCAGCAGCCAAGAAATACAGGGACAGGGACGGGCAGATACGCAGTATTTT. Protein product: CASSQEIQGQGRADTQYF.

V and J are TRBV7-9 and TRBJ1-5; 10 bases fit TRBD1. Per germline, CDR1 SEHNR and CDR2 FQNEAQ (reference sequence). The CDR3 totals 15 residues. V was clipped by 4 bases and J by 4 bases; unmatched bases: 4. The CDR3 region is CASSYGTGVNQPQHF. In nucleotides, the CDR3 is TGTGCCAGCAGCTATGGGACAGGGGTTAATCAGCCCCAGCATTTT.

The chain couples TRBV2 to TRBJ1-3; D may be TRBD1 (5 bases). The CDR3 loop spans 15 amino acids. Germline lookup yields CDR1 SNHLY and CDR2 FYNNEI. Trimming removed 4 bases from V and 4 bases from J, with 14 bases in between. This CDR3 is CASSVQVLAGNTIYF. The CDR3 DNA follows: TGTGCCAGCAGTGTACAGGTTTTAGCAGGAAACACCATATATTTT.

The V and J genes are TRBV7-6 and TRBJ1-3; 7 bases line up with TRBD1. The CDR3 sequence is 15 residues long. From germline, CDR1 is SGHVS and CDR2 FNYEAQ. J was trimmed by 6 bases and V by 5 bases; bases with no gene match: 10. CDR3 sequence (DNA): TGTGCCAGCAGCCCGCAGGGGGGCTTGGCAAACACCATATATTTT. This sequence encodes CASSPQGGLANTIYF. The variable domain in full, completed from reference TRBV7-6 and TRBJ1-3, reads GAGVSQSPRYKVTKRGQDVALRCDPISGHVSLYWYRQALGQGPEFLTYFNYEAQQDKSGLPNDRFSAERPEGSISTLTIQRTEQRDSAMYRCASSPQGGLANTIYFGEGSWLTVV.

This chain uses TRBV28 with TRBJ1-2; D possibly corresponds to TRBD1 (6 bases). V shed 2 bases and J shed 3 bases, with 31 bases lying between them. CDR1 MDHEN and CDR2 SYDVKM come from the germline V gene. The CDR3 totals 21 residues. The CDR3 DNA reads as TGTGCCAGCAGTTTAGGGGGGATAGGGTTGGATGCAGGGGCTGGTCACTATGGCTACACCTTC. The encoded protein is CASSLGGIGLDAGAGHYGYTF.

CDR3 DNA sequence: TGTGCCAGTAGTATTGTGGCTAGCGGGAGATCAGGCAATGAGCAGTTCTTC. As protein: CASSIVASGRSGNEQFF. The J gene is TRBJ2-1, the V gene TRBV19; TRBD2 agrees at 10 bases. V dropped 3 bases and J dropped 6; count of bases not matched to a gene: 11. Germline V gene lookup returns CDR1 LNHDA and CDR2 SQIVND (reference sequence). The CDR3 is 17 amino acids.

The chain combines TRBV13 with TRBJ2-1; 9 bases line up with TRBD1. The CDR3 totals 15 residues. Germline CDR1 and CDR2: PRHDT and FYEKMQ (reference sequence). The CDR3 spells CAVSRPGQGRNEQFF. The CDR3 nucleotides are TGTGCGGTATCTCGGCCGGGACAGGGTCGGAATGAGCAGTTCTTC.

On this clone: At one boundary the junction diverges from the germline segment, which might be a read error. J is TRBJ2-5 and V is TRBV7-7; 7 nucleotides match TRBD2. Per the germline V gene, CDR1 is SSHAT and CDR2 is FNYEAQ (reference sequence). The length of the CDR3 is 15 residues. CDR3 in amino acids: CASSLDAQRGETQYF. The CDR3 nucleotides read TGTGCTAGCAGCTTAGATGCCCAGCGGGGCGAGACCCAGTACTTC.

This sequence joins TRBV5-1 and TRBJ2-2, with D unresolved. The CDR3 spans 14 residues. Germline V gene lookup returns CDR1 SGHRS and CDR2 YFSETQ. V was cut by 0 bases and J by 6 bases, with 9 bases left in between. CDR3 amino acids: CASSLDLRAGELFF. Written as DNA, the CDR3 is TGCGCCAGCAGCTTGGATCTACGGGCCGGGGAGCTGTTTTTT.

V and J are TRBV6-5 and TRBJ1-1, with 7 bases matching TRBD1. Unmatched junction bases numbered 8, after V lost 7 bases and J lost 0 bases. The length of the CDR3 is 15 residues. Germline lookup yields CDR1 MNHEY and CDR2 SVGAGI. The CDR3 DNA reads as TGTGCCAGCACCAAGGACAGGACAATGAACACTGAAGCTTTCTTT. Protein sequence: CASTKDRTMNTEAFF.

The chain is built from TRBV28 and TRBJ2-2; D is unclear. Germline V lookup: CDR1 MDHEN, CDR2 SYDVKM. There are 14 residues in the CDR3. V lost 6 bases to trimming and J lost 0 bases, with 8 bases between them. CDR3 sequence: CASSHVSNTGELFF. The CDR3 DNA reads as TGTGCCAGCAGCCACGTCTCGAACACCGGGGAGCTGTTTTTT. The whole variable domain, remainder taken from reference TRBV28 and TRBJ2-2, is DVKVTQSSRYLVKRTGEKVFLECVQDMDHENMFWYRQDPGLGLRLIYFSYDVKMKEKGDIPEGYSVSREKKERFSLILESASTNQTSMYLCASSHVSNTGELFFGEGSRLTVL.

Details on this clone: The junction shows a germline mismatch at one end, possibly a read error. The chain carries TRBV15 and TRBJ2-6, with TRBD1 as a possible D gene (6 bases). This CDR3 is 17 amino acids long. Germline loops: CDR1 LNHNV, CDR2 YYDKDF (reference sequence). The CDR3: CATSLPTGISGANVLTF. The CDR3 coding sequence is TGTGCCACCAGCTTACCAACAGGGATCTCTGGGGCCAACGTTCTGACTTTC.